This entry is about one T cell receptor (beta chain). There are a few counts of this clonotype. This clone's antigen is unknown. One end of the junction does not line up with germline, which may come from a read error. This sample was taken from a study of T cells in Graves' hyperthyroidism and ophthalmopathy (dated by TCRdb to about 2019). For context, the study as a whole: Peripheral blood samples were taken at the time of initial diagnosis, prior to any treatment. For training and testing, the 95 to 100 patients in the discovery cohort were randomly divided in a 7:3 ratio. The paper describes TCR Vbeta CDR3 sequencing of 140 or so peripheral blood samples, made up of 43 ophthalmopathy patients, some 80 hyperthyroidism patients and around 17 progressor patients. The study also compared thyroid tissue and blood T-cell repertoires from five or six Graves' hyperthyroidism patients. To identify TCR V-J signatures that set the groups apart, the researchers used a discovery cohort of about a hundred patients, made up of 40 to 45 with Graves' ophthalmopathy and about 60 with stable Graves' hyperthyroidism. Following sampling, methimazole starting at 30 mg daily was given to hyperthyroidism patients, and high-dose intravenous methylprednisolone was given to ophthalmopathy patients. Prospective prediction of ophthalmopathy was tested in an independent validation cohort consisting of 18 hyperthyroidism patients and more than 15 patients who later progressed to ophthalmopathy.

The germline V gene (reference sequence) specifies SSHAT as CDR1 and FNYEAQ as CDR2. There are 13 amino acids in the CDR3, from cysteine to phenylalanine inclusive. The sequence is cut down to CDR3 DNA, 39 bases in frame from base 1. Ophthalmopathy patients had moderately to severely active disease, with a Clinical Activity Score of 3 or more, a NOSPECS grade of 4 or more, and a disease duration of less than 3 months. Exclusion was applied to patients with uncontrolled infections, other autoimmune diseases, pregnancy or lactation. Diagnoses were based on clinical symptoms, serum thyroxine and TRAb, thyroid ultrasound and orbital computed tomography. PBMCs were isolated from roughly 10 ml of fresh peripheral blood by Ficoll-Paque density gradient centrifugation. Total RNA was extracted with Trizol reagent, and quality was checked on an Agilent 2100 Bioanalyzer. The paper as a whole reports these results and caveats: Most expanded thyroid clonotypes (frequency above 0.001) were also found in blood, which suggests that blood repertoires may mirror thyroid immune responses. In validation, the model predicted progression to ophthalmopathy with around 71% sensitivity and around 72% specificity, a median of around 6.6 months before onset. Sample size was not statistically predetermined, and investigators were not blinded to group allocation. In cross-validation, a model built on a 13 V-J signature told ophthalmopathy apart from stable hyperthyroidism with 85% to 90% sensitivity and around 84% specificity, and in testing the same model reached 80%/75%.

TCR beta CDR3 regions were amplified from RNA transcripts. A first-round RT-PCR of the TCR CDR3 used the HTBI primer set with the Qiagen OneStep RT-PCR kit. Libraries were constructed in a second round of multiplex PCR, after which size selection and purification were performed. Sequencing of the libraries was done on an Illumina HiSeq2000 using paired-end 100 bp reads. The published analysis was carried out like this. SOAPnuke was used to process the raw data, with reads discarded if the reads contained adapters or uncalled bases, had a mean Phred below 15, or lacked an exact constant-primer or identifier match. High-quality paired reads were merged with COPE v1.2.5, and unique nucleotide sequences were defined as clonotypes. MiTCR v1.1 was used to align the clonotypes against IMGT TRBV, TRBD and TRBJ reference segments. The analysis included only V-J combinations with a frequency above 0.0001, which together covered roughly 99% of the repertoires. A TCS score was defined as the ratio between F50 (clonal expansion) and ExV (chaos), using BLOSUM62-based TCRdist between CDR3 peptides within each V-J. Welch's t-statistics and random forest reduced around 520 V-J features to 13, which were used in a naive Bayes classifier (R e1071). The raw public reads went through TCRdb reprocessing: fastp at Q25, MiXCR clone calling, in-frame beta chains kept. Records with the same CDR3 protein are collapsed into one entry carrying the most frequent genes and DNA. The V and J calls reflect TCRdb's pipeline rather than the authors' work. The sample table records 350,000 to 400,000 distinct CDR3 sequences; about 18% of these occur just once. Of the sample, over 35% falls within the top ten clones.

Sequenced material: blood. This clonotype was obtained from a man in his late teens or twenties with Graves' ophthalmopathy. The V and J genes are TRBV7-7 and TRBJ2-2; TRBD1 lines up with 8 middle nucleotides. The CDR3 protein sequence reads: CASSQQGDGELFF. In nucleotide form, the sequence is TGTGCTAGCAGTCAACAGGGGGACGGGGAGCTGTTTTTT.